This T cell receptor beta chain was retrieved from a study of blood T cell repertoires in COVID-19 (dated by TCRdb to 2018 to 2020). At the level of the whole study: The collaborator samples originated in the United States, Italy and Spain and spanned the acute and convalescent phases of COVID-19. The material from the prospective study consisted of cDNA or gDNA derived from T cells, B-cell-depleted T cells, or PBMCs. Subjects who had been exposed to COVID-19, were actively infected with it, or had recovered from it provided the deeply sampled blood TCRbeta repertoires that made up the dataset. The repertoires were released in a freely available public database intended as a resource for research on the immune response to SARS-CoV-2. Samples were obtained from the ongoing ImmuneRACE study (first 160 participants) and from 950 to 1,500 subjects provided by 6 global collaborators. The sample metadata nearly always contained a de-identified subject ID, COVID-19 status, age in years and sex. HLA class I and class II types, where available, came from metadata supplied by the sample provider rather than from assay-based typing.

As regards this clone: Its antigen remains unidentified. Per-nucleotide qualities are absent, and no much larger clonotype sits a single base away.

On the study overall, not on this receptor specifically: Clinical and demographic metadata were provided uncurated, with the amount varying by source and participant.

V is cut back by 0 bases and J by 3 bases, with 12 bases in the junction unmatched. Reading the germline V gene gives CDR1 MGHRA and CDR2 YSYEKL. The CDR3 runs 19 residues from the cysteine to the phenylalanine. Left in the record is the CDR3 DNA by itself, 57 bases read in frame from the first base. The collaborating institutions used their own protocols to collect whole blood in K2EDTA tubes. For TCRbeta analysis, collaborators shipped samples as frozen whole blood, isolated PBMCs, or DNA extracted from either of those sample types. TCRbeta CDR3 regions were amplified from genomic DNA using the immunoSEQ Assay, a bias-controlled multiplex PCR. Processing in the source paper ran as follows. The number of nucleated cells in each sample was estimated by amplification of reference gene primers within the assay. To quantify the absolute abundance of each unique TCRbeta CDR3 rearrangement, sequence reads were collapsed and filtered. For each sample, productive Simpson clonality was calculated by taking the square root of Simpson's diversity index across productive rearrangements. Drawn from immuneACCESS, this table holds only the in-frame rearrangements with V and J called that TCRdb kept. Clones are partly lost; checked studies trace under half to an unresolved V gene and leave the rest unexplained. V and J calls plus clone size are reproduced from that table; the DNA served to infer D and trimming. Recorded for this sample are around 61,000 clones; nearly 90% of them occurred a single time. In total, the top ten clones hold approximately 1.5% of the sample.

The receptor comes from a man aged 55 to 70 with acute or convalescent COVID-19. The rearranged chain carries TRBV4-1 and TRBJ1-3; 9 central nucleotides agree with TRBD1. The sample taken for sequencing was peripheral blood. The bases are TGCGCCAGCAGCCAAGAGGGGACAGGGAGGCTCTCGGGTGGAAACACCATATATTTT. Translated, it gives CASSQEGTGRLSGGNTIYF.